The 19 T cell receptor beta chains listed next were all sequenced from one sample in a study of cytomegalovirus exposure and HLA in healthy donors. 13 Jbeta primers and 60 Vbeta primers were used for the PCR. Produced via immunoSEQ multiplex PCR; TCRdb's table is partial and in-frame only. The table includes about 160,000 clones, about 80% detected once. Sequences were obtained from PBMCs. Receptors were obtained from a man aged 50-59 years in good health and CMV-seropositive.

The chain carries TRBV27 and TRBJ2-1, with 7 bases that match TRBD1. With V trimmed by 8 bases and J by 7 bases, 14 bases remained unmatched. The CDR3 extends over 15 amino acids. Germline CDR1 reads MNHEY; CDR2 reads SMNVEV (reference sequence). The CDR3 region has the DNA TGTGCCAGCTTTCCCCTCGGGACAGCCGTGAATGAGCAGTTCTTC. Translation gives CASFPLGTAVNEQFF.

The gene calls are TRBV6-5 and TRBJ1-2, with 7 bases lining up with TRBD1. Per the germline V gene, CDR1 is MNHEY and CDR2 is SVGAGI. Trimming cost V 0 bases and J 2 bases; bases outside gene matches: 3. The CDR3 loop spans 15 amino acids. CDR3 coding DNA: TGTGCCAGCAGTTACTCGACGGACAGGAACTATGGCTACACCTTC. It is translated as CASSYSTDRNYGYTF.

This clone has only one observation. The V and J genes are TRBV7-2 and TRBJ2-1; tentative D call: TRBD1 (6 bases). This CDR3 spans 13 amino acids. Trimming took off 2 bases at V and 12 bases at J, with 14 bases between the two ends. CDR1 is SGHTA, CDR2 FQGNSA, per germline. The CDR3 DNA reads as TGTGCCAGCAGCTTACCCACAGGGATCCCGCAGTTCTTC. Translating it yields CASSLPTGIPQFF. Full variable domain (outside the CDR3, taken from reference TRBV7-2 and TRBJ2-1): GAGVSQSPSNKVTEKGKDVELRCDPISGHTALYWYRQSLGQGLEFLIYFQGNSAPDKSGLPSDRFSAERTGGSVSTLTIQRTQQEDSAVYLCASSLPTGIPQFFGPGTRLTVL.

By share, this clone ranks as medium-sized. The rearrangement uses TRBV4-1 and TRBJ1-1; tentative D call: TRBD1 (5 bases). The CDR3 extends over 22 amino acids. The V and J ends lost 0 bases and 1 base respectively, with 30 bases between them. CDR1 MGHRA and CDR2 YSYEKL come from the germline V gene. The CDR3 reads CASSQDCPRDCRPYGTNTEAFF. CDR3 nucleotides: TGCGCCAGCAGCCAAGATTGTCCACGGGACTGTCGACCCTATGGGACGAACACTGAAGCTTTCTTT.

The J gene is TRBJ1-5, the V gene TRBV27, with 8 bases fitting TRBD1. This CDR3 is built from 16 residues. V trimming: 3 bases; J trimming: 3 bases; junction bases outside the gene matches: 7. Germline CDR1 is MNHEY and CDR2 is SMNVEV (reference sequence). The CDR3 DNA reads as TGTGCCAGCAGTTTGAGAGGGGACAGGATCAATCAGCCCCAGCATTTT. It specifies CASSLRGDRINQPQHF.

This chain connects TRBV7-2 to TRBJ1-1; D uncertain. Germline loops: CDR1 SGHTA, CDR2 FQGNSA. Deletions cut 6 bases from V and 11 bases from J, with 16 bases between. The CDR3 loop spans 12 amino acids. The CDR3 DNA reads as TGTGCCAGCAGGGCTTTTGAACAGTCGGCTTTCTTT. Translating gives CASRAFEQSAFF.

The CDR3, as DNA: TGTGCCAGCGGTCGACACACAGATACGCAGTATTTT. This encodes CASGRHTDTQYF. The chain employs TRBV7-2 and TRBJ2-3; D not certain. CDR3 length: 12 residues. V was trimmed by 8 bases and J by 2 bases, leaving 8 bases between them. Germline V gives CDR1 SGHTA, CDR2 FQGNSA.

This chain connects TRBV4-1 to TRBJ1-3; 7 positions agree with TRBD1. V shed 1 base and J 0 bases; nucleotides not matched to a gene: 9. The CDR3 spans 18 residues. Germline lookup yields CDR1 MGHRA and CDR2 YSYEKL. The CDR3, as DNA: TGCGCCAGCAGCCAAGGAGGCAGGGGGAGAAACTCTGGAAACACCATATATTTT. Amino acid sequence: CASSQGGRGRNSGNTIYF.

This chain joins TRBV6-5 and TRBJ1-1, with D possibly matching TRBD1 (6 bases). CDR1 MNHEY and CDR2 SVGAGI come from the germline V gene. V lost 7 bases and J lost 0, with 12 bases in between. CDR3 size: 14 residues. CDR3 coding DNA: TGTGCCAGCAACACGGGACACTTGAACACTGAAGCTTTCTTT. Amino acid sequence: CASNTGHLNTEAFF.

CDR3 sequence (DNA): TGCGCCAGCAGCCAAGAATCGGGACAGGTTTCACCCCTCCACTTT. The encoded protein is CASSQESGQVSPLHF. The chain employs TRBV4-3 and TRBJ1-6; TRBD1 matches at 8 bases. With V trimmed by 0 bases and J by 9 bases, 4 bases remained unmatched. Looked up from germline, CDR1 is LGHNA and CDR2 is YSLEER. This CDR3 spans 15 amino acids.

The sample holds a few counts of this clone. The chain combines TRBV7-9 with TRBJ1-3; possible D gene TRBD1, 6 bases. CDR3 length equals 17 residues. Deletions cut 5 bases from V and 6 bases from J, with 23 bases between. Germline-derived CDR1 and CDR2 are SEHNR and FQNEAQ (reference sequence). The CDR3 DNA is TGTGCCAGCAGCCCCAGGGTGGGGGCCCATTGGGCAAACACCATATATTTT. It codes for CASSPRVGAHWANTIYF.

There are a few counts of this clone. This chain uses TRBV18 with TRBJ2-7, with 8 positions matching TRBD1. J was trimmed by 6 bases and V by 6 bases; bases with no gene match: 4. Germline CDR1 KGHSH, CDR2 LQKENI. The CDR3 length is 12 residues. CDR3 region: CASSRDRGEQYF. The CDR3 nucleotides are TGTGCCAGCTCGCGCGACAGGGGCGAGCAGTACTTC.

The chain couples TRBV19 to TRBJ1-1; D might be TRBD1 (5 bases). There are 15 residues in the CDR3. Germline V gene sequence: CDR1 LNHDA, CDR2 SQIVND (reference sequence). V lost 5 bases and J lost 0, with 13 bases in between. The CDR3 DNA is TGTGCCAGTAGTCTACGGCAGGGCTTGAACACTGAAGCTTTCTTT. This sequence encodes CASSLRQGLNTEAFF.

The chain combines TRBV28 with TRBJ1-2; D gene uncertain. The V and J ends lost 2 bases and 8 bases respectively, with 18 bases between them. The length of the CDR3 is 15 residues. Germline V gene sequence: CDR1 MDHEN, CDR2 SYDVKM. The DNA for the CDR3 is TGTGCCAGCAGTTTAGAATCCGCCCTAACTAAGGGCTACACCTTC. Amino acid sequence: CASSLESALTKGYTF.

The rearrangement links TRBV6-1 to TRBJ1-5; 10 bases are a match to TRBD1. The V and J ends lost 4 bases and 0 bases, in that order; junction bases with no gene match: 3. There are 16 residues in the CDR3. CDR1 MNHNS and CDR2 SASEGT come from the germline V gene. The CDR3 is CASSARDRGSNQPQHF. The CDR3 region has the DNA TGTGCCAGCAGTGCCCGGGACAGGGGTAGCAATCAGCCCCAGCATTTT.

The chain links TRBV4-1 to TRBJ1-4; a possible D gene is TRBD1 (5 bases). There are 16 residues in the CDR3. CDR1 MGHRA and CDR2 YSYEKL come from the germline V gene. The V end lost 0 bases, the J end lost 3 bases, and 11 bases lay between the germline ends. The CDR3 DNA reads TGCGCCAGCAGCCAAGAGGGAGGGGCGGCTAATGAAAAACTGTTTTTT. It translates to CASSQEGGAANEKLFF.

This clone was observed a handful of times. The chain links TRBV7-9 to TRBJ2-2, with D maybe TRBD2 (5 bases). V lost 5 bases, J lost 6 bases, and 7 bases lay in between. Germline V gene data show CDR1 as SEHNR and CDR2 as FQNEAQ (reference sequence). This CDR3 has 12 residues. The CDR3 protein is CASSPGSGELFF. CDR3 DNA sequence: TGTGCCAGCAGCCCGGGATCCGGGGAGCTGTTTTTT.

The rearrangement links TRBV6-6 to TRBJ1-6; 7 nucleotides match TRBD1. The germline gives CDR1 MNHNY, CDR2 SVGAGI (reference sequence). The CDR3 loop spans 15 amino acids. The V segment lost 5 bases and the J segment 4 bases; nucleotides outside the gene matches: 5. As DNA, the CDR3 is TGTGCCAGCAGTGATCGACAGGGATATAATTCACCCCTCCACTTT. The encoded protein is CASSDRQGYNSPLHF.

The gene calls are TRBV4-3 and TRBJ1-1, with 10 positions matching TRBD1. Per germline, CDR1 LGHNA and CDR2 YSLEER. The CDR3 extends over 18 amino acids. V trimming: 0 bases; J trimming: 4 bases; junction bases outside the gene matches: 11. This chain's CDR3 is CASSQEYGTGDFSTEAFF. The CDR3 DNA follows: TGCGCCAGCAGCCAAGAATACGGGACAGGGGATTTTAGCACTGAAGCTTTCTTT.